This is a list of T cell receptor beta chains from one sample in a study of blood T cell repertoires in COVID-19. Repertoires were generated with immunoSEQ multiplex PCR, while TCRdb's copy carries only in-frame clones and drops some. This table has fewer than 25,000 clones, roughly 87% appearing once. Sequencing used peripheral blood. Every receptor here comes from a human donor in a cohort sampled during active COVID-19. The donor label of this sample is uncertain. Both conserved end residues are part of each CDR3. The order of the fields is clone size, V gene, D gene, J gene, CDR3 protein, CDR3 DNA. D genes are given only for firm matches. Clone size is shown for a subset of rows, as once, few, many or a class of expanded clone.

-	TRBV15	-	TRBJ2-3	CATSWGGTQYF	TGTGCCACCAGTTGGGGAGGCACGCAGTATTTT
-	TRBV5-1	-	TRBJ2-7	CASSPLTGRLYEQYF	TGCGCCAGCAGCCCCTTGACAGGTCGGCTCTACGAGCAGTACTTC
-	TRBV18	TRBD1	TRBJ2-5	CASSPKTGGGRETQYF	TGTGCCAGCTCACCAAAGACAGGGGGTGGCCGAGAGACCCAGTACTTC
-	TRBV6-5	TRBD2	TRBJ2-1	CASSPLSLAAFFF	TGTGCCAGCAGTCCGCTGTCACTAGCGGCGTTCTTCTTC
-	TRBV10-3	TRBD2	TRBJ2-1	CAISLSGSGSYNEQFF	TGTGCCATCAGCCTTAGCGGGAGTGGGTCCTACAATGAGCAGTTCTTC
-	TRBV7-2	TRBD1	TRBJ2-6	CASSPGQARGANVLTF	TGTGCCAGCAGCCCAGGACAGGCACGTGGGGCCAACGTCCTGACTTTC
-	TRBV5-1	TRBD2	TRBJ2-1	CASSLLATSSYNEQFF	TGCGCCAGCAGCCTACTAGCGACCAGCTCCTACAATGAGCAGTTCTTC
few	TRBV21-1	-	TRBJ1-1	CASSGTVNTEAFF	TGTGCCAGCTCCGGGACAGTGAACACTGAAGCTTTCTTT
-	TRBV28	-	TRBJ1-5	CASSTHRDQPQHF	TGTGCCAGCAGTACGCACAGGGATCAGCCCCAGCATTTT
-	TRBV5-6	-	TRBJ2-7	CASSFSLTENISF	TGTGCCAGCAGCTTCTCTTTGACAGAGAACATAAGCTTC
-	TRBV9	TRBD1	TRBJ1-2	CASSVEGTDHYGYTF	TGTGCCAGCAGCGTAGAGGGGACAGATCACTATGGCTACACCTTC
-	TRBV7-9	-	TRBJ2-7	CASSSWDTYEQYF	TGTGCCAGCAGCTCGTGGGACACCTACGAGCAGTACTTC
-	TRBV9	-	TRBJ2-3	CASSLLPGTDTQYF	TGTGCCAGCAGCCTCCTGCCCGGGACAGATACGCAGTATTTT
-	TRBV2	-	TRBJ2-2	CASSRSGIRASGELFF	TGTGCCAGCAGTAGATCGGGAATCCGGGCGTCCGGGGAGCTGTTTTTT
-	TRBV18	TRBD1	TRBJ1-1	CASSPGQGFDTEAFF	TGTGCCAGCTCACCAGGACAGGGATTTGACACTGAAGCTTTCTTT
-	TRBV28	TRBD1	TRBJ2-1	CATEPTGGYMDEQFF	TGTGCCACCGAACCGACAGGGGGCTATATGGATGAGCAGTTCTTC
-	TRBV5-1	TRBD1	TRBJ2-7	CASSKDRGREEQYF	TGCGCCAGCAGTAAGGACAGGGGGCGCGAAGAGCAGTACTTC
-	TRBV7-9	TRBD1	TRBJ1-1	CASSPRRTGRGTEAFF	TGTGCCAGCAGCCCGAGACGGACAGGGCGAGGTACTGAAGCTTTCTTT
-	TRBV5-1	TRBD2	TRBJ2-2	CASSLARLAGTGELFF	TGCGCCAGCAGCTTGGCCCGACTAGCTGGAACCGGGGAGCTGTTTTTT
-	TRBV5-1	TRBD2	TRBJ2-1	CASSSIAGVYNEQFF	TGCGCCAGCAGCTCCATAGCGGGAGTCTACAATGAGCAGTTCTTC
once	TRBV13	TRBD2	TRBJ2-1	CASSASGIPLNEQFF	TGTGCCAGCAGCGCGAGCGGGATCCCCCTCAATGAGCAGTTCTTC
-	TRBV5-6	-	TRBJ1-4	CASSSTGGTNEKLFF	TGTGCCAGCAGTTCTACGGGGGGCACTAATGAAAAACTGTTTTTT
-	TRBV5-1	TRBD1	TRBJ1-5	CASSQGQGDVPQHF	TGCGCCAGCAGCCAAGGACAGGGGGATGTACCCCAGCATTTT
-	TRBV6-5	TRBD1	TRBJ2-3	CASSRGQVGTDTQYF	TGTGCCAGCAGTCGCGGACAGGTTGGCACAGATACGCAGTATTTT
-	TRBV4-1	TRBD2	TRBJ2-7	CASSQRGRINEQYF	TGCGCCAGCAGCCAACGCGGGAGGATCAACGAGCAGTACTTC